Below are 3 T cell receptor beta chains sequenced from a single sample in a study of T cells in Graves' hyperthyroidism and ophthalmopathy. Amplification targeted TCR beta CDR3 regions from RNA transcripts. HTBI primers were used for first-round RT-PCR of the TCR CDR3. TCRdb re-derived calls from the multiplex PCR reads in MiXCR, one entry per CDR3 protein. The table shows approximately 530,000 distinct CDR3 sequences, with 15% to 20% occurring only once. The sample taken for sequencing was blood. The source of these receptors is a man in his forties with Graves' ophthalmopathy.

This clonotype was detected only a few times. The chain links TRBV7-9 to TRBJ2-1, with 14 bases identical to TRBD2. Germline V CDR1 and CDR2: SEHNR, FQNEAQ (reference sequence). V gave up 5 bases and J gave up 7 bases; unmatched junction bases: 10. The CDR3 spans 17 residues. CDR3 amino acids: CASSATSGGAGWNEQFF. CDR3 coding DNA: TGTGCCAGCAGCGCGACTAGCGGGGGGGCCGGTTGGAATGAGCAGTTCTTC.

This clonotype was seen a few times. This rearrangement joins TRBV27 to TRBJ2-3; D is undetermined. V lost 2 bases and J lost 1, with 10 bases in between. CDR3 length: 15 amino acids. CDR1 is MNHEY, CDR2 SMNVEV, per germline (reference sequence). The DNA for the CDR3 is TGTGCCAGCAGTTTAGGGTTCTCCGGCACAGATACGCAGTATTTT. Protein product: CASSLGFSGTDTQYF.

A few counts support this clonotype. V gene TRBV29-1 combines with J gene TRBJ1-1; D unclear. The CDR3 covers 13 residues. Trimming stripped 1 base from V and 2 bases from J, with 8 bases between. Germline CDR1 and CDR2: SQVTM and ANQGSEA. In nucleotides, the CDR3 is TGCAGCGTTGAAGGAAGGGTAAACACTGAAGCTTTCTTT. Amino acids: CSVEGRVNTEAFF.